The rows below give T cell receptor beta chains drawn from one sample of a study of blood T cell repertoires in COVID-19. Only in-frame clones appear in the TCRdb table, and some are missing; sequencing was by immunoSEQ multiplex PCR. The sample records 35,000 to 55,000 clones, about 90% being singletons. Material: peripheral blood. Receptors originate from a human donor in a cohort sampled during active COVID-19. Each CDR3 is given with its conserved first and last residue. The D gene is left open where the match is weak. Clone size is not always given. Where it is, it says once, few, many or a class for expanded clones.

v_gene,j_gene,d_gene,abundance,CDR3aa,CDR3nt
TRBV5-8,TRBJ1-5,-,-,CASSSDSYSNQPQHF,TGTGCCAGCAGCTCCGACAGTTATAGCAATCAGCCCCAGCATTTT
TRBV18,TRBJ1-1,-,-,CASSNMNTEAFF,TGTGCCAGCTCAAACATGAACACTGAAGCTTTCTTT
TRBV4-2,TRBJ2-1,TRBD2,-,CASSQEFSGGLYNEQFF,TGTGCCAGCAGCCAAGAGTTTAGCGGGGGGCTCTACAATGAGCAGTTCTTC
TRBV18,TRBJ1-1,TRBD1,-,CASSPTGTGVSTEAFF,TGTGCCAGCTCACCAACCGGGACAGGGGTGAGCACTGAAGCTTTCTTT
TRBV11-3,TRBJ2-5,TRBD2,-,CASSLGLAGEQETQYF,TGTGCCAGCAGCTTAGGACTAGCGGGGGAACAAGAGACCCAGTACTTC
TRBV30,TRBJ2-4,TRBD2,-,CAWSLGLAGGQDIQYF,TGTGCCTGGAGTTTGGGACTAGCGGGGGGGCAGGACATTCAGTACTTC
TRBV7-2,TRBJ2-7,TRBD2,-,CASSSSGYEQYF,TGTGCCAGCAGCTCTAGCGGCTACGAGCAGTACTTC
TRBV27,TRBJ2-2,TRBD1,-,CASRPGQGYTGELFF,TGTGCCAGCAGACCGGGACAGGGCTACACCGGGGAGCTGTTTTTT
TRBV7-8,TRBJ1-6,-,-,CASSIVEGYNSPLHF,TGTGCCAGCAGCATCGTGGAGGGCTATAATTCACCCCTCCACTTT
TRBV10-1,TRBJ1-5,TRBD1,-,CASSVGQGAPRGQPQHF,TGCGCCAGCAGTGTTGGGCAGGGGGCGCCCCGTGGTCAGCCCCAGCATTTT
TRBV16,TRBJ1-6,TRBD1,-,CASSFGTGQNNSPLHF,TGTGCCAGCAGCTTCGGAACGGGACAGAATAATTCACCCCTCCACTTT
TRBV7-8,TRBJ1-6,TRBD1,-,CASSVQGGNSPLHF,TGTGCCAGCAGCGTACAGGGGGGTAATTCACCCCTCCACTTT
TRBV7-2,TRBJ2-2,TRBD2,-,CASSLTGGSTGELFF,TGTGCCAGCAGCCTAACGGGGGGAAGCACCGGGGAGCTGTTTTTT
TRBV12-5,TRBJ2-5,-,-,CASGLVLGRQETQYF,TGTGCTAGTGGTTTGGTACTTGGCAGGCAAGAGACCCAGTACTTC
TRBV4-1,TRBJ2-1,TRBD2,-,CASTAGGPYNEQFF,TGCGCCAGCACAGCGGGGGGGCCCTACAATGAGCAGTTCTTC
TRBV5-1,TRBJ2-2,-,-,CASTTANTGELFF,TGCGCCAGCACAACGGCGAACACCGGGGAGCTGTTTTTT
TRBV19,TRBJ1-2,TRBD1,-,CATAKGAKANYGYTF,TGTGCCACCGCGAAGGGGGCAAAAGCTAACTATGGCTACACCTTC
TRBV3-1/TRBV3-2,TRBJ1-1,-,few,CASSRRDEAFF,TGTGCCAGCAGCCGCAGGGATGAAGCTTTCTTT
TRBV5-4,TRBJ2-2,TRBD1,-,CASSLETGSTGELFF,TGTGCCAGCAGCTTGGAGACAGGGTCCACCGGGGAGCTGTTTTTT
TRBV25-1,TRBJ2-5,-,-,CASSESAIGRQETQYF,TGTGCCAGCAGTGAATCAGCAATAGGCAGGCAAGAGACCCAGTACTTC
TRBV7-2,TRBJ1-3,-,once,CASSPPAGGSGNTIYF,TGTGCCAGCAGCCCGCCTGCGGGGGGCTCTGGAAACACCATATATTTT
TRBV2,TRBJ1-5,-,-,CASSPQGSWNQPQHF,TGTGCCAGCAGTCCCCAAGGGAGTTGGAATCAGCCCCAGCATTTT
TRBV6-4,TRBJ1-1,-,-,CASSDYPGITEAFF,TGTGCCAGCAGTGACTACCCCGGGATCACTGAAGCTTTCTTT
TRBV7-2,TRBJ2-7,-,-,CASSLMSGAVYEQYF,TGTGCCAGCAGCTTAATGTCAGGGGCAGTCTACGAGCAGTACTTC
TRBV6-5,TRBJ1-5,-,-,CASKAGYGQPQHF,TGTGCCAGCAAGGCAGGGTATGGACAGCCCCAGCATTTT
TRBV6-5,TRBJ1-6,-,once,CASSRTRDNSPLHF,TGTGCCAGCAGTCGGACTCGAGATAATTCACCCCTCCACTTT
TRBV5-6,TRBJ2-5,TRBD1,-,CASSLGQGKETQYF,TGTGCCAGCAGCTTGGGACAGGGGAAAGAGACCCAGTACTTC
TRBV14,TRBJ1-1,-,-,CASSLLTGQTEAFF,TGTGCCAGCAGCCTCCTGACAGGTCAGACTGAAGCTTTCTTT
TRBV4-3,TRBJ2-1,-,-,CASSVRWTYNEQFF,TGCGCCAGCAGCGTCCGTTGGACTTACAATGAGCAGTTCTTC
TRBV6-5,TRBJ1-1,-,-,CASSKLREYEAFF,TGTGCCAGCAGTAAACTCCGGGAATATGAAGCTTTCTTT
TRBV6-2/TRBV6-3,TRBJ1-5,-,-,CASSGGAVGDQPQHF,TGTGCCAGCAGTGGAGGGGCAGTCGGTGATCAGCCCCAGCATTTT
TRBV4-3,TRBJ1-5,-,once,CASSQEPQSNQPQHF,TGCGCCAGCAGCCAAGAACCACAGTCAAATCAGCCCCAGCATTTT
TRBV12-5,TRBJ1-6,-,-,CASGQADNSPLHF,TGTGCTAGTGGGCAGGCCGATAATTCACCCCTCCACTTT
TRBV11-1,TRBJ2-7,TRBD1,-,CASSLGQTYEQYF,TGTGCCAGCAGCCTGGGACAGACCTACGAGCAGTACTTC